The rows below give T cell receptor beta chains drawn from one sample of a study of vaccination and CD4 T cells after COVID-19. These receptors' antigens are unknown. Each CDR3 protein is one row after TCRdb ran MiXCR on the PCR reads. There are roughly 18,000 distinct CDR3 sequences in the sample; about 50% occur only once, and approximately 8% lies in the top ten. Sequencing was performed on CD4+ T cells from blood, cultured in vitro. These receptors came from a human donor who had recovered from COVID-19. CDR3s include the opening cysteine and the closing phenylalanine or tryptophan. Each record gives: J gene, clone size, V gene, D gene, CDR3 protein, CDR3 DNA. The D gene is left open where the match is weak. The size field is filled for only some rows; it gives once, few, many or a size class.

>TRBJ1-4|few|TRBV2|.
CASSTPRVANEKLFF
TGTGCCAGCAGTACCCCCAGGGTAGCTAATGAAAAACTGTTTTTT
>TRBJ2-7|.|TRBV20-1|TRBD1
CSARPWTGMYEQYF
TGCAGTGCTAGACCTTGGACAGGGATGTACGAGCAGTACTTC
>TRBJ2-2|.|TRBV10-3|.
CAIRDYTNTGELFF
TGTGCCATCAGGGACTATACGAACACCGGGGAGCTGTTTTTT
>TRBJ2-1|.|TRBV7-2|.
CASRLGAYNEQFF
TGTGCCAGCAGACTAGGGGCTTACAATGAGCAGTTCTTC
>TRBJ1-1|medium-sized|TRBV7-2|TRBD1
CASSPFQGGTEAFF
TGTGCCAGCAGTCCCTTTCAGGGGGGCACTGAAGCTTTCTTT
>TRBJ2-5|.|TRBV23-1|.
CASSQPVPWSGWTQYF
TGCGCCAGCAGTCAACCGGTTCCCTGGTCCGGATGGACCCAGTACTTC
>TRBJ2-2|.|TRBV6-1|.
CASSWDLNTGELFF
TGTGCCAGCAGCTGGGATTTGAACACCGGGGAGCTGTTTTTT
>TRBJ1-2|.|TRBV20-1|TRBD1
CSARETDRGYGYTF
TGCAGTGCTCGGGAAACGGACAGGGGTTATGGCTACACCTTC
>TRBJ2-7|few|TRBV20-1|.
CSASGLASRYEQYF
TGCAGTGCTAGCGGTCTAGCGAGTCGTTACGAGCAGTACTTC
>TRBJ2-3|few|TRBV15|.
CATSRVGSTDTQYF
TGTGCCACCAGCAGAGTGGGGAGCACAGATACGCAGTATTTT
>TRBJ1-2|few|TRBV5-4|.
CASSNPGTAAPGYTF
TGTGCCAGCAGCAACCCTGGGACGGCTGCACCCGGCTACACCTTC
>TRBJ1-1|.|TRBV12-3/TRBV12-4|.
CASSFDLGANTEAFF
TGTGCCAGCAGTTTCGACCTAGGGGCGAACACTGAAGCTTTCTTT
>TRBJ2-5|.|TRBV30|TRBD2
CAWGKASGRETQYF
TGTGCCTGGGGAAAGGCTAGCGGCCGAGAGACCCAGTACTTC
>TRBJ2-2|.|TRBV2|TRBD2
CASSYSGRAPGELFF
TGTGCCAGCAGTTACAGCGGGAGGGCCCCCGGGGAGCTGTTTTTT
>TRBJ1-6|.|TRBV28|TRBD1
CASSQGVGSSYNSPLHF
TGTGCCAGCAGTCAGGGGGTAGGGTCCTCCTATAATTCACCCCTCCACTTT
>TRBJ2-7|.|TRBV6-2/TRBV6-3|.
CASRDLRGTYEQYF
TGTGCCAGCAGGGACTTAAGGGGTACCTACGAGCAGTACTTC
>TRBJ1-2|few|TRBV25-1|.
CASTQGGNSNYGYTF
TGTGCCAGCACACAGGGAGGTAATAGCAACTATGGCTACACCTTC
>TRBJ2-7|.|TRBV20-1|.
CSARVPGRPSYEQYF
TGCAGTGCTAGAGTCCCCGGCAGGCCTTCCTACGAGCAGTACTTC
>TRBJ1-1|few|TRBV4-3|.
CASSQLSSNRNTEAFF
TGCGCCAGCAGCCAACTGAGCAGCAACAGGAACACTGAAGCTTTCTTT
>TRBJ1-1|.|TRBV6-2/TRBV6-3|.
CASRTGNTEAFF
TGTGCCAGCAGGACAGGGAACACTGAAGCTTTCTTT
>TRBJ1-2|few|TRBV24-1|.
CATSDASDKGRDGYTF
TGTGCCACCAGTGACGCAAGCGACAAAGGGCGAGATGGCTACACCTTC
>TRBJ1-1|few|TRBV7-2|.
CASSKRLGRNTEAFF
TGTGCCAGCAGCAAACGATTAGGACGGAACACTGAAGCTTTCTTT
>TRBJ2-7|.|TRBV7-9|.
CASSPGLEPYEQYF
TGTGCCAGCAGCCCGGGGTTGGAACCCTACGAGCAGTACTTC
>TRBJ1-1|.|TRBV9|.
CASSVEGFQGRSEAFF
TGTGCCAGCAGCGTAGAGGGTTTTCAGGGGAGGTCTGAAGCTTTCTTT
>TRBJ2-1|.|TRBV20-1|.
CSAERDDEQFF
TGCAGTGCGGAACGGGACGATGAGCAGTTCTTC
>TRBJ1-1|.|TRBV30|TRBD1
CACPGTVEAFF
TGTGCCTGCCCGGGGACAGTAGAAGCTTTCTTT
>TRBJ2-5|.|TRBV7-9|.
CASRAQGEGETQYF
TGTGCCAGTAGAGCACAGGGAGAGGGAGAGACCCAGTACTTC
>TRBJ1-5|.|TRBV10-3|.
CAISESSNQPQHF
TGTGCCATCAGTGAGAGTAGCAATCAGCCCCAGCATTTT
>TRBJ2-1|.|TRBV6-2/TRBV6-3|TRBD2
CASSYRPSGEQFF
TGTGCCAGCAGTTACCGCCCTAGCGGTGAGCAGTTCTTC